The 32 T cell receptor beta chains reported below all come from one sample, sequenced in a study of blood T cell repertoires in COVID-19. Produced via immunoSEQ multiplex PCR; TCRdb's table is partial and in-frame only. The data contain about 280,000 clones, nearly 90% of them singletons. Input material: PBMCs or T cells enriched from blood (not recorded which). Source of these receptors: a woman in her sixties who had recovered from COVID-19.

This chain uses TRBV28 with TRBJ1-1; D uncertain. Germline values: CDR1 MDHEN, CDR2 SYDVKM. CDR3 length equals 12 residues. With 10 bases removed from V and 3 bases from J, the gap between germline ends came to 12 bases. Here the CDR3 DNA reads TGTGCCATTTGGACTTGGGACACTGAAGCTTTCTTT. This encodes CAIWTWDTEAFF.

The J gene is TRBJ2-7, the V gene TRBV5-1; D gene uncertain. This CDR3 spans 14 amino acids. Germline loops: CDR1 SGHRS, CDR2 YFSETQ. Trimming left V 0 bases short and J 0 bases short, with 7 bases between. This CDR3 is CASSLDTDSYEQYF. The CDR3, as DNA: TGCGCCAGCAGCTTGGACACCGACTCCTACGAGCAGTACTTC.

The gene calls are TRBV29-1 and TRBJ2-3; D gene ambiguous. There are 12 residues in the CDR3. CDR1 and CDR2 from the germline V gene are SQVTM and ANQGSEA. V was trimmed by 4 bases and J by 4 bases, leaving 9 bases between them. The DNA of the CDR3 is TGCAGCGTTGGTCCAGGTTCAGATACGCAGTATTTT. Its protein product is CSVGPGSDTQYF.

This rearrangement joins TRBV9 to TRBJ1-1, with a possible D match to TRBD1 (5 bases). Germline V gene data show CDR1 as SGDLS and CDR2 as YYNGEE. The CDR3 is 14 amino acids. Trimming removed 1 base from V and 4 bases from J, with 11 bases in between. The CDR3 DNA reads TGTGCCAGCAGCGTAAGGGGAGGGGTCACTGAAGCTTTCTTT. It codes for CASSVRGGVTEAFF.

The chain uses TRBV29-1 and TRBJ2-7; D is possibly TRBD1 (6 bases). The V gene's germline CDR1 is SQVTM and CDR2 ANQGSEA. CDR3 length: 13 residues. V lost 3 bases and J lost 6, with 15 bases in between. The CDR3 DNA sequence: TGCAGCGTTGATAGGGGGAGAGAATGCGAGCAGTACTTC. Translation: CSVDRGRECEQYF.

This sequence joins TRBV12-3 or TRBV12-4 and TRBJ1-3; tentatively, D is TRBD1 (5 bases). The CDR3 is made up of 11 amino acids. V was cut by 11 bases and J by 4 bases, with 9 bases left in between. In DNA form, the CDR3 reads TGTGCCGGGGCCTCGGGAAACACCATATATTTT. Protein: CAGASGNTIYF.

This chain joins TRBV27 and TRBJ2-3; TRBD2 matches 12 bases. Germline CDR1 is MNHEY and CDR2 is SMNVEV (reference sequence). The junction had 24 bases not matched to a gene; V was cut back by 6 bases and J by 2 bases. This CDR3 has 22 amino acids. CDR3 sequence reads: CASRRLDFRWTSGESSTDTQYF. CDR3 nucleotides: TGTGCCAGCAGGCGTTTAGATTTCAGGTGGACTAGCGGGGAAAGCTCCACAGATACGCAGTATTTT.

The chain couples TRBV29-1 to TRBJ2-3, with 7 bases aligning to TRBD1. This CDR3 spans 13 amino acids. The J segment lost 2 bases and the V segment lost 3 bases, leaving 2 bases of the junction unmatched. Germline CDR1 and CDR2: SQVTM and ANQGSEA. In DNA form, the CDR3 reads TGCAGCGTTGATGGACAGGTCACAGATACGCAGTATTTT. This gives the protein CSVDGQVTDTQYF.

The chain couples TRBV7-9 to TRBJ1-1; TRBD1 matches at 8 bases. Germline V CDR1 and CDR2: SEHNR, FQNEAQ (reference sequence). Trimming took 7 bases from V and 6 from J; bases not matched to a gene: 13. The CDR3 has 15 amino acids. The CDR3 coding sequence is TGTGCCAGCATCGACACGGACAGGGTCAGGCCTGAAGCTTTCTTT. Its translation is CASIDTDRVRPEAFF.

The chain couples TRBV12-3 or TRBV12-4 to TRBJ1-2; 9 nucleotides line up with TRBD1. V trimming: 6 bases; J trimming: 7 bases; junction bases outside the gene matches: 6. The CDR3 length is 13 residues. The CDR3 here is CASRSGTGSGYTF. CDR3 DNA: TGTGCCAGCAGAAGTGGGACAGGGAGTGGCTACACCTTC.

This clone was observed many times. The rearrangement uses TRBV7-3 and TRBJ2-3; D gene ambiguous. Germline loops: CDR1 SGHTA, CDR2 FQGTGA. With 2 bases removed from V and 0 bases from J, the gap between germline ends came to 3 bases. This CDR3 is 13 amino acids long. CDR3 amino acids: CASSLQSTDTQYF. The CDR3, as DNA: TGTGCCAGCAGCTTACAAAGCACAGATACGCAGTATTTT. Variable domain in full (rest from reference TRBV7-3 and TRBJ2-3): GAGVSQTPSNKVTEKGKYVELRCDPISGHTALYWYRQSLGQGPEFLIYFQGTGAADDSGLPNDRFFAVRPEGSVSTLKIQRTERGDSAVYLCASSLQSTDTQYFGPGTRLTVL.

The chain carries TRBV7-9 and TRBJ2-1, with 13 bases matching TRBD2. Trimming removed 6 bases from V and 9 bases from J; junction bases left unmatched: 5. The CDR3 consists of 14 residues. The germline V gene has CDR1 SEHNR and CDR2 FQNEAQ (reference sequence). The CDR3 here is CASRGLAGASEQFF. CDR3 bases: TGTGCCAGCAGAGGACTAGCGGGAGCCAGTGAGCAGTTCTTC.

The chain joins TRBV11-2 to TRBJ1-6; TRBD1 matches 9 bases. CDR1 is SGHAT and CDR2 is FQNNGV in the germline V gene. The CDR3 length is 13 residues. Trimming took 5 bases from V and 8 from J; bases not matched to a gene: 1. CDR3 coding DNA: TGTGCCAGCAGCAGGGACAGGGATTCACCCCTCCACTTT. Its protein is CASSRDRDSPLHF.

This clone showed up just once. The CDR3: CASSSTSFDEQFF. CDR3 bases: TGTGCCAGCAGCTCCACTAGTTTTGATGAGCAGTTCTTC. V usage is TRBV7-9 and J usage is TRBJ2-1; D might be TRBD2 (5 bases). The germline gives CDR1 SEHNR, CDR2 FQNEAQ (reference sequence). Trimming shortened V by 4 bases and J by 8 bases, and 12 bases separated the two germline ends. This CDR3 spans 13 amino acids.

The chain combines TRBV15 with TRBJ1-5; no definite D call. The V end was cut by 3 bases, the J end by 3 bases, with 6 bases between. The CDR3 is 13 amino acids. From germline, CDR1 is LNHNV and CDR2 YYDKDF (reference sequence). This CDR3 reads CATSRGPNQPQHF. CDR3 DNA: TGTGCCACCAGCAGGGGCCCCAATCAGCCCCAGCATTTT.

The chain employs TRBV19 and TRBJ1-4; TRBD1 matches at 7 bases. The CDR3 loop spans 15 amino acids. Germline trimming cut 6 bases from V and 4 bases from J; bases unmatched to any gene: 8. Germline values: CDR1 LNHDA, CDR2 SQIVND (reference sequence). CDR3 sequence: CASRSGTVINEKLFF. The CDR3 DNA sequence: TGTGCCAGTAGATCGGGGACAGTCATTAATGAAAAACTGTTTTTT.

The chain combines TRBV30 with TRBJ1-5; D uncertain. CDR1 and CDR2 from the germline V gene are GTSNPN and SVGIG (reference sequence). Trimming left V 5 bases short and J 3 bases short, with 14 bases between. The CDR3 consists of 14 residues. The CDR3 nucleotides are TGTGCCTGGTCCTTTTGGGCGTCCAATCAGCCCCAGCATTTT. Its protein product is CAWSFWASNQPQHF.

The chain is built from TRBV30 and TRBJ1-3, with unresolved D. Germline V gene sequence: CDR1 GTSNPN, CDR2 SVGIG (reference sequence). The V end lost 5 bases, the J end lost 0 bases, and 5 bases lay between the germline ends. This CDR3 contains 12 residues. The CDR3 bases are TGTGCCTGGGCTTCCTCTGGAAACACCATATATTTT. Its translation is CAWASSGNTIYF.

The chain recombines TRBV7-6 with TRBJ1-1; D is perhaps TRBD1 (6 bases). CDR3 length equals 15 residues. V lost 5 bases and J 10 bases, leaving 23 bases between the germline ends. The V gene's germline CDR1 is SGHVS and CDR2 FNYEAQ. Written as DNA, the CDR3 is TGTGCCAGCAGCGCCGGACAGTCCAAATCCACGCTAGCTTTCTTT. This codes for CASSAGQSKSTLAFF.

This clone appeared a single time. The rearrangement uses TRBV9 and TRBJ1-2; 7 bases match TRBD1. The V gene's germline CDR1 is SGDLS and CDR2 YYNGEE. The junction had 8 bases not matched to a gene; V was cut back by 2 bases and J by 7 bases. CDR3 size: 14 residues. CDR3 amino acids: CASSVQDRWGGYTF. The CDR3 DNA follows: TGTGCCAGCAGCGTTCAGGACAGGTGGGGTGGCTACACCTTC.

CDR3 DNA sequence: TGTGCCAGCAGTGAAGGGCGGGAGCCAGATACGCAGTATTTT. The encoded protein is CASSEGREPDTQYF. The rearrangement joins TRBV6-4 to TRBJ2-3; TRBD2 agrees at 7 bases. Unmatched junction bases numbered 4, after V lost 3 bases and J lost 4 bases. The CDR3 spans 14 residues. Germline V gene data show CDR1 as MRHNA and CDR2 as SNTAGT.

V usage is TRBV7-8 and J usage is TRBJ2-3; D perhaps matches TRBD1 (6 bases). The CDR3 spans 14 residues. In germline, CDR1 is SGHVS, CDR2 FQNEAQ. The V end lost 3 bases, the J end lost 2 bases, and 9 bases lay between the germline ends. CDR3 bases: TGTGCCAGCAGCTTTGGACAGACCACAGATACGCAGTATTTT. Amino acids: CASSFGQTTDTQYF. The full variable domain, in which reference TRBV7-8 and TRBJ2-3 provide the parts outside the CDR3, is GAGVSQSPRYKVAKRGQDVALRCDPISGHVSLFWYQQALGQGPEFLTYFQNEAQLDKSGLPSDRFFAERPEGSVSTLKIQRTQQEDSAVYLCASSFGQTTDTQYFGPGTRLTVL.

The table lists this clone with a count of one. CDR3 bases: TGTGCCAGCAGTTTATCGGCAGGGGGCGTCTTAAGTGGCTACACCTTC. This translates into CASSLSAGGVLSGYTF. The chain is built from TRBV27 and TRBJ1-2; TRBD1 agrees at 8 bases. Germline-derived CDR1 and CDR2 are MNHEY and SMNVEV (reference sequence). J lost 7 bases, V lost 0 bases, and 10 bases had no gene match. This CDR3 has 16 amino acids.

V and J are TRBV2 and TRBJ1-1; D is unclear. The CDR3 runs 14 residues. The V gene's germline CDR1 is SNHLY and CDR2 FYNNEI. Between the trimmed V and J ends, which lost 7 bases and 1 base, there was a span of 13 bases. CDR3 loop: CASTPEAGNTEAFF. CDR3 nucleotides: TGTGCCAGCACTCCCGAGGCGGGGAACACTGAAGCTTTCTTT.

J is TRBJ1-4 and V is TRBV28, with 7 bases that match TRBD1. V lost 7 bases to trimming and J lost 6 bases; unmatched junction nucleotides: 8. The CDR3 runs 14 residues. Germline V gene data show CDR1 as MDHEN and CDR2 as SYDVKM. CDR3 sequence: CASTDATGYEKLFF. Written as DNA, the CDR3 is TGTGCCAGCACCGACGCGACAGGGTATGAAAAACTGTTTTTT.

The chain joins TRBV5-4 to TRBJ2-2, with TRBD2 identical over 9 bases. This CDR3 is 16 amino acids long. The germline gives CDR1 SGHNT, CDR2 YYREEE (reference sequence). J gave up 6 bases and V 4 bases, and 10 bases lay outside the gene matches. The CDR3 loop reads CASSRLREGRAGELFF. For the CDR3, the DNA is TGTGCCAGCAGCCGGCTGCGGGAGGGCCGCGCCGGGGAGCTGTTTTTT.

The J gene is TRBJ1-2, the V gene TRBV6-5; maybe TRBD1 (6 bases). This CDR3 comprises 15 residues. In germline, CDR1 is MNHEY, CDR2 SVGAGI. With 6 bases removed from V and 4 bases from J, the gap between germline ends came to 18 bases. The CDR3 DNA reads TGTGCCAGCAGGGTCCCCTTACAGGGATCCTATGGCTACACCTTC. Encoded protein: CASRVPLQGSYGYTF.

The rearrangement uses TRBV19 and TRBJ1-2; 8 bases are a match to TRBD1. Germline assignment: CDR1 LNHDA and CDR2 SQIVND (reference sequence). CDR3 size: 14 residues. Losses at the gene ends were 8 bases for V and 7 bases for J; bases not matched to a gene: 12. CDR3 sequence reads: CASQDRVSLRGYTF. The CDR3, as DNA: TGTGCCAGTCAGGACAGGGTTAGTCTTCGTGGCTACACCTTC.

The rearrangement links TRBV19 to TRBJ2-7; D is possibly TRBD1 (8 bases). This CDR3 is 14 amino acids long. The germline gives CDR1 LNHDA, CDR2 SQIVND (reference sequence). V lost 9 bases, J lost 2 bases, and 17 bases lay in between. This CDR3 reads CASPTGGVAYEQYF. CDR3 nucleotide sequence: TGTGCCAGCCCAACAGGGGGGGTAGCCTACGAGCAGTACTTC.

The chain joins TRBV10-3 to TRBJ1-1, with D hard to call. V lost 0 bases and J lost 1, with 9 bases in between. This CDR3 has 15 amino acids. Looked up from germline, CDR1 is ENHRY and CDR2 is SYGVKD. The CDR3 protein is CAISESRRPNTEAFF. Written as DNA, the CDR3 is TGTGCCATCAGTGAGTCGAGGCGGCCGAACACTGAAGCTTTCTTT.

This chain connects TRBV12-3 or TRBV12-4 to TRBJ2-5; D gene ambiguous. The CDR3 contains 12 residues. V lost 2 bases, J lost 5 bases, and 6 bases lay in between. In nucleotides, the CDR3 is TGTGCCAGCAGTTTAAACCGGGAGACCCAGTACTTC. Translation gives CASSLNRETQYF.

The rearrangement joins TRBV13 to TRBJ2-3, with TRBD1 as a possible D gene (7 bases). The germline V and J ends were trimmed by 5 bases and 1 base, with 13 bases remaining between them. From germline, CDR1 is PRHDT and CDR2 FYEKMQ (reference sequence). This CDR3 is built from 15 residues. This CDR3 reads CASSPGGSGTDTQYF. CDR3 bases: TGTGCCAGCAGCCCAGGGGGGTCAGGCACAGATACGCAGTATTTT.